Below, 22 T cell receptor beta chains from the same sample are listed, as sequenced in a study of identical twins. TCRdb re-called the 5' RACE reads with MiXCR, one entry per CDR3 protein. This sample has more than 400,000 distinct CDR3 sequences, with roughly 15% found just once. These sequences were also reported in another study, on yellow fever vaccine responses in identical twins.

The sequenced sample consisted of CD4+ T cells sorted from blood. The receptors originated from a woman under 30 in good health.

The chain joins TRBV10-3 to TRBJ2-5, with 9 bases that match TRBD2. CDR1 and CDR2 from the germline V gene are ENHRY and SYGVKD. There are 15 residues in the CDR3. V was clipped by 2 bases and J by 5 bases; unmatched bases: 6. The CDR3 is CAISEERGAVETQYF. In DNA form, the CDR3 reads TGTGCCATCAGTGAGGAGCGGGGGGCCGTCGAGACCCAGTACTTC.

A few counts support this clonotype. This sequence joins TRBV5-6 and TRBJ1-1, with 9 bases identical to TRBD1. Germline trimming cut 5 bases from V and 3 bases from J; bases unmatched to any gene: 8. Germline values: CDR1 SGHDT, CDR2 YYEEEE. This CDR3 spans 15 amino acids. CDR3 nucleotide sequence: TGTGCCAGCAGGTACGGACAGGGGTTTGACACTGAAGCTTTCTTT. It is translated as CASRYGQGFDTEAFF.

This clonotype was detected a few times. The chain employs TRBV7-8 and TRBJ2-4; D unresolved. The germline V gene encodes CDR1 SGHVS and CDR2 FQNEAQ. The V and J ends lost 4 bases and 0 bases respectively, with 7 bases between them. The CDR3 loop spans 14 amino acids. DNA for the CDR3: TGTGCCAGCAGCTCAGAGTTAGCCAAAAACATTCAGTACTTC. Translating it yields CASSSELAKNIQYF.

The chain combines TRBV20-1 with TRBJ2-3; D call uncertain. V lost 6 bases and J lost 2, with 18 bases in between. The CDR3 length is 15 residues. Germline V lookup: CDR1 DFQATT, CDR2 SNEGSKA (reference sequence). CDR3 protein: CSAPSSGWDTDTQYF. In DNA, the CDR3 is TGCAGTGCCCCCTCGTCCGGGTGGGACACAGATACGCAGTATTTT.

This clonotype came up a few times. The chain uses TRBV10-3 and TRBJ2-7; D remains ambiguous. The V end lost 2 bases, the J end lost 5 bases, and 13 bases lay between the germline ends. Per the germline V gene, CDR1 is ENHRY and CDR2 is SYGVKD. The CDR3 spans 14 residues. CDR3 loop: CAISEQLYGDEQYV. Here the CDR3 DNA reads TGTGCCATCAGTGAGCAACTCTATGGGGACGAGCAGTACGTC.

V gene TRBV28 combines with J gene TRBJ1-2; D gene uncertain. The CDR3 runs to 16 residues. V lost 3 bases to trimming and J lost 7 bases, with 21 bases between them. Germline loops: CDR1 MDHEN, CDR2 SYDVKM. The CDR3 region is CASSLIGPTLRGGYTF. In nucleotides, the CDR3 is TGTGCCAGCAGTTTGATAGGGCCGACTTTAAGAGGTGGCTACACCTTC.

CDR3 sequence: CASSQLGVGYEQYF. The DNA for the CDR3 is TGCGCCAGCAGCCAGTTAGGGGTAGGGTACGAGCAGTACTTC. This chain uses TRBV4-1 with TRBJ2-7, with a possible D match to TRBD1 (5 bases). Germline CDR1 MGHRA, CDR2 YSYEKL. This CDR3 has 14 amino acids. V gave up 3 bases and J gave up 4 bases, with 13 bases separating them.

This clonotype was seen more than once but under ten times. The chain joins TRBV20-1 to TRBJ1-4; D gene unclear. The CDR3 consists of 10 residues. CDR1 and CDR2 (germline): DFQATT, SNEGSKA (reference sequence). Trimming pared 6 bases from V and 3 bases from J, leaving 2 bases between. The CDR3 DNA sequence: TGCAGTGCCTCTAATGAAAAACTGTTTTTT. Protein sequence: CSASNEKLFF.

The chain joins TRBV7-9 to TRBJ1-6, with D maybe TRBD1 (6 bases). V lost 3 bases, J lost 10 bases, and 13 bases lay in between. Germline V gene data show CDR1 as SEHNR and CDR2 as FQNEAQ (reference sequence). The CDR3 has 14 residues. The CDR3 sequence is CASSFLQGGSPLHF. DNA for the CDR3: TGTGCCAGCAGCTTTCTACAGGGTGGATCACCCCTCCACTTT. Complete variable domain (other parts from reference TRBV7-9 and TRBJ1-6): DTGVSQNPRHKITKRGQNVTFRCDPISEHNRLYWYRQTLGQGPEFLTYFQNEAQLEKSRLLSDRFSAERPKGSFSTLEIQRTEQGDSAMYLCASSFLQGGSPLHFGNGTRLTVT.

This clonotype was observed a handful of times. The rearrangement joins TRBV7-9 to TRBJ1-6; 7 positions agree with TRBD1. With 5 bases clipped from V and 10 bases from J, the junction kept 14 bases outside the gene matches. The CDR3 is 16 residues long. The germline CDR1 and CDR2 sequences are SEHNR and FQNEAQ (reference sequence). The CDR3 coding sequence is TGTGCCAGCAGCACAGCACAGGGGACGACGGAATCACCCCTCCACTTT. Translated: CASSTAQGTTESPLHF. Together with reference TRBV7-9 and TRBJ1-6, the CDR3 gives the full variable domain: DTGVSQNPRHKITKRGQNVTFRCDPISEHNRLYWYRQTLGQGPEFLTYFQNEAQLEKSRLLSDRFSAERPKGSFSTLEIQRTEQGDSAMYLCASSTAQGTTESPLHFGNGTRLTVT.

V is TRBV6-1 and J is TRBJ2-3; TRBD1 matches 9 bases. With V trimmed by 3 bases and J by 7 bases, 8 bases remained unmatched. In germline, CDR1 is MNHNS, CDR2 SASEGT. There are 15 residues in the CDR3. The CDR3, as DNA: TGTGCCAGCAGTGAGCAACAGGGGGCCTCAAATACGCAGTATTTT. It is translated as CASSEQQGASNTQYF.

In this sample, this clonotype turned up a few times. J is TRBJ2-1 and V is TRBV7-3; 14 bases fit TRBD2. Germline V CDR1 and CDR2: SGHTA, FQGTGA. This CDR3 has 16 amino acids. With 1 base clipped from V and 9 bases from J, the junction kept 5 bases outside the gene matches. This CDR3 is CASSLRLAGGFGEQFF. The DNA of the CDR3 is TGTGCCAGCAGCTTAAGACTAGCGGGAGGGTTTGGTGAGCAGTTCTTC.

The chain couples TRBV28 to TRBJ1-4, with D possibly matching TRBD1 (5 bases). V gave up 5 bases and J gave up 13 bases, with 14 bases separating them. Germline V lookup: CDR1 MDHEN, CDR2 SYDVKM. CDR3 size: 12 residues. The CDR3 region is CASSANGGGLFF. CDR3 nucleotide sequence: TGTGCCAGCAGTGCAAACGGGGGAGGACTGTTTTTT.

The V and J genes are TRBV7-9 and TRBJ2-1, with TRBD2 matching 10 bases. CDR3 size: 16 residues. Trimming at V came to 1 base and at J to 6 bases, leaving 6 bases not matched to a gene. The germline V gene has CDR1 SEHNR and CDR2 FQNEAQ (reference sequence). The CDR3 is CASSLVRAGGPNEQFF. CDR3 bases: TGTGCCAGCAGCTTAGTTCGAGCGGGGGGGCCCAATGAGCAGTTCTTC.

This chain joins TRBV29-1 and TRBJ2-3; D is possibly TRBD1 or TRBD2 (7 bases each). The CDR3 consists of 13 residues. Trimming stripped 3 bases from V and 6 bases from J, with 13 bases between. CDR1 is SQVTM and CDR2 is ANQGSEA in the germline V gene. CDR3 region: CSVDNQGGDTQYF. The CDR3 DNA is TGCAGCGTTGATAATCAGGGGGGGGATACGCAGTATTTT.

There are a few counts of this clonotype. The V and J genes are TRBV6-1 and TRBJ2-3; D is perhaps TRBD2 (6 bases). This CDR3 spans 16 amino acids. The V end was cut by 6 bases, the J end by 2 bases, with 18 bases between. The V gene's germline CDR1 is MNHNS and CDR2 SASEGT. The CDR3 here is CASRPRLGGPTDTQYF. Written as DNA, the CDR3 is TGTGCCAGCAGACCACGACTAGGCGGGCCCACAGATACGCAGTATTTT.

Comments on this clonotype: At one boundary the junction diverges from the germline segment, which might be a read error. The rearrangement uses TRBV7-9 and TRBJ2-1, with TRBD2 as a possible D gene (6 bases). Germline CDR1 SEHNR, CDR2 FQNEAQ (reference sequence). The CDR3 covers 15 residues. The CDR3 bases are TGTGCCAGAAGCTTACCGGGACTCTCCTACAATGAGCAGTTCTTC. Its protein is CARSLPGLSYNEQFF.

This chain connects TRBV5-1 to TRBJ2-5; TRBD2 agrees at 8 bases. This CDR3 is built from 14 residues. Trimming took 1 base from V and 4 from J; bases not matched to a gene: 3. Germline-derived CDR1 and CDR2 are SGHRS and YFSETQ. This chain's CDR3 is CASSLWAGGETQYF. For the CDR3, the DNA is TGCGCCAGCAGCTTGTGGGCGGGAGGAGAGACCCAGTACTTC. Full variable domain (remainder filled in from reference TRBV5-1 and TRBJ2-5): KAGVTQTPRYLIKTRGQQVTLSCSPISGHRSVSWYQQTPGQGLQFLFEYFSETQRNKGNFPGRFSGRQFSNSRSEMNVSTLELGDSALYLCASSLWAGGETQYFGPGTRLLVL.

V is TRBV20-1 and J is TRBJ2-3; D gene uncertain. With 3 bases removed from V and 6 bases from J, the gap between germline ends came to 10 bases. Germline CDR1 is DFQATT and CDR2 is SNEGSKA (reference sequence). The CDR3 length is 12 residues. CDR3 in DNA: TGCAGTGCTAGTGGTCCGACGGATACGCAGTATTTT. It yields the protein CSASGPTDTQYF.

The chain links TRBV21-1 to TRBJ2-2; TRBD1, the table's D call, was not compared with the DNA. TRBV21-1 is annotated as a pseudogene. The CDR3 is made up of 19 amino acids. CDR3 nucleotides: TGTGCCAGCAGCAAAGCGAAGAAAAGGGGCCACTTGGGCACCGGGGAGCTGTTTTTT. Amino acids: CASSKAKKRGHLGTGELFF.

The chain joins TRBV5-1 to TRBJ2-3; 10 nucleotides align to TRBD2. Germline V gives CDR1 SGHRS, CDR2 YFSETQ. Unmatched junction bases numbered 6, after V lost 1 base and J lost 4 bases. This CDR3 comprises 16 residues. CDR3 coding DNA: TGCGCCAGCAGCTTGTCGAGCGGGGGGGCGCCAGATACGCAGTATTTT. This encodes CASSLSSGGAPDTQYF.

With respect to this clonotype: This likely comes from a read error, as the CDR3 has no conserved phenylalanine or tryptophan at its end. The DNA is left out, because the CDR3 cannot be placed on it with certainty; the CDR3 is given as TCRdb lists it. The chain employs TRBV21-1 and TRBJ2-5; the table names TRBD1, a call not compared with the DNA. TRBV21-1 is labeled a pseudogene. The CDR3 has 8 amino acids, counting both end residues. The CDR3 region is CASTPQGR.